The entry below describes one T cell receptor beta chain. This sample was taken from a study of response to subunit inactivated influenza vaccine. MiXCR, run by TCRdb on the RT-PCR reads, gives a single entry per CDR3 protein. The sample has about 700,000 distinct CDR3 sequences, 15% to 19% seen once. This CDR3 spans 15 amino acids. Germline V gene sequence: CDR1 SEHNR, CDR2 FQNEAQ (reference sequence). V was pared by 4 bases and J by 2 bases, with 14 bases between. The chain carries TRBV7-9 and TRBJ2-5, with unresolved D. This TCR was sampled from a man aged 50-60 years who received an inactivated influenza vaccine. This material consisted of PBMCs from blood, taken roughly 12 days after vaccination. The CDR3 reads CASSSPRVVQETQYF. CDR3 nucleotides: TGTGCCAGCAGCTCCCCAAGAGTGGTTCAAGAGACCCAGTACTTC.